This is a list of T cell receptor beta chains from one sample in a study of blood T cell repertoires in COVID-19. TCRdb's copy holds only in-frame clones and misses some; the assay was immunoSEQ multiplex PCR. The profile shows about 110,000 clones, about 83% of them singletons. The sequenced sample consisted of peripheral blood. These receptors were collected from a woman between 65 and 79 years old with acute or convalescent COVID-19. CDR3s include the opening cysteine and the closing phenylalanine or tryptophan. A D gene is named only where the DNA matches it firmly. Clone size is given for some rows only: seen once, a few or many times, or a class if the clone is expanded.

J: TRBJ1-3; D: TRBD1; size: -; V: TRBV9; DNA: TGTGCCAGCAGCGTAGTGACAGGGACCTCTGGAAACACCATATATTTT; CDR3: CASSVVTGTSGNTIYF
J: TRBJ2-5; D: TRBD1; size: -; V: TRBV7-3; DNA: TGTGCCAGCAGCTTGACAGGGGGCATGGAGACCCAGTACTTC; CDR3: CASSLTGGMETQYF
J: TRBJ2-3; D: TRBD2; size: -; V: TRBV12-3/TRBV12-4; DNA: TGTGCCAGCACGGGCGGGAGCAGCGATACGCAGTATTTT; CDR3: CASTGGSSDTQYF
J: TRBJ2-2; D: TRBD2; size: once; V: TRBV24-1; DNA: TGTGCCCCCTGTGATTTGGGGCCCGGGACTAGCGGGGGGGGCGGCGGGGAGCTGTTTTTT; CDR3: CAPCDLGPGTSGGGGGELFF
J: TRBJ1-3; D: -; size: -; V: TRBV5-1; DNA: TGCGCCAGCAGTCCCGACAGTTTCGGAAACACCATATATTTT; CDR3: CASSPDSFGNTIYF
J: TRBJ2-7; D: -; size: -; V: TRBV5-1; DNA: TGCGCCAGCAGCTTGGGGACAGAGACCTACGAGCAGTACTTC; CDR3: CASSLGTETYEQYF
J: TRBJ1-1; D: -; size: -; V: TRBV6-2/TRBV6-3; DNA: TGTGCCAGCAGTTTGGCAGGGAGGGCCACTGAAGCTTTCTTT; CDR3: CASSLAGRATEAFF
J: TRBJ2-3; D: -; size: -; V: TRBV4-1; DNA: TGCGCCAGCAGCCAAGATAATATACCGGGAGATACGCAGTATTTT; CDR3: CASSQDNIPGDTQYF
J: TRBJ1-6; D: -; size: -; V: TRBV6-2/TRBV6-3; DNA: TGTGCCAGCAGTACTGTAACAGGGCGGAATTCACCCCTCCACTTT; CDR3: CASSTVTGRNSPLHF
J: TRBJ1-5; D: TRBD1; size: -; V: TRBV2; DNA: TGTGCCAGCGCTATAGGGACAGGTGGCCGTCAGCCCCAGCATTTT; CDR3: CASAIGTGGRQPQHF
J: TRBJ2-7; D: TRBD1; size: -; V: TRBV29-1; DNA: TGCAGCGTCCGAAGGCAGGGGGCGCAGTATGAGCAGTACTTC; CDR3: CSVRRQGAQYEQYF
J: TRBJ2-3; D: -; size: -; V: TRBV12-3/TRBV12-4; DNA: TGTGCCAGCAGTACAGGGAGAGATACGCAGTATTTT; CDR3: CASSTGRDTQYF
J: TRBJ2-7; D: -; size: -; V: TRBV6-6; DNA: TGTGCCAGCAGTGGGGAGGCAGGGGGTCAATACGAGCAGTACTTC; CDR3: CASSGEAGGQYEQYF
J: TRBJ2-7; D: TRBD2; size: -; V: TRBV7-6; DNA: TGTGCCAGCAGCTTAGATTTAGCGGGAGGCCTGTACTTC; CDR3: CASSLDLAGGLYF
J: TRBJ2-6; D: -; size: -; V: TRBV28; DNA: TGTGCCAGCAGTTTATCAGGGCGTCAATCCTCTGGGGCCAACGTCCTGACTTTC; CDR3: CASSLSGRQSSGANVLTF
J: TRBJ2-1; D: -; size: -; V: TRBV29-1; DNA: TGCAGCGTTGAAGCCCAGACTAGAACATGGGAGCAGTTCTTC; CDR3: CSVEAQTRTWEQFF
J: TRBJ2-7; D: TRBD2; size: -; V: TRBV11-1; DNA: TGTGCCAGCAGCTTGATAGCGGGAGAGGCCTACGAGCAGTACTTC; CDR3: CASSLIAGEAYEQYF
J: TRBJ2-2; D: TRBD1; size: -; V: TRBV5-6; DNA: TGTGCCAGCAGCTGGGACAGGGGGTCCGGGGAGCTGTTTTTT; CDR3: CASSWDRGSGELFF
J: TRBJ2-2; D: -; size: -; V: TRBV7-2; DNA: TGTGCCAGCAGCTTAGGGCCATCAGGGCGCATCGGGGAGCTGTTTTTT; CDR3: CASSLGPSGRIGELFF
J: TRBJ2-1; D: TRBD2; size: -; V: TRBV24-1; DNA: TGTGCCACCAGTGATTTGCGGTTCGACTGGACTAGCGGGACCCGCTCCTACAATGAGCAGTTCTTC; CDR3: CATSDLRFDWTSGTRSYNEQFF
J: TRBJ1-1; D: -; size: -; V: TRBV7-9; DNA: TGTGCCAGCAGCTTATCTGGAGGGTCGAGCACTGAAGCTTTCTTT; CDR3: CASSLSGGSSTEAFF
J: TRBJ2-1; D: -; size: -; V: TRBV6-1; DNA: TGTGCCAGCAGTGACGTTTGGCAGGCCCAATTCTACAATGAGCAGTTCTTC; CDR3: CASSDVWQAQFYNEQFF
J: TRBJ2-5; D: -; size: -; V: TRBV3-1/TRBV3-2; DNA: TGTGCCAGCAGCCAAGATGGAGGGGGCTGGGAGACCCAGTACTTC; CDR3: CASSQDGGGWETQYF
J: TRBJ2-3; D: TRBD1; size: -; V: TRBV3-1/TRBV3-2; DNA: TGTGCCAGCAGCCGCAGGGGGAGCACAGATACGCAGTATTTT; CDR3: CASSRRGSTDTQYF
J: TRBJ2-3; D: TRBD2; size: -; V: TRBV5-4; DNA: TGTGCCAGCAGCTTGGGGGCTAGCGGGAGCACAGATACGCAGTATTTT; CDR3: CASSLGASGSTDTQYF
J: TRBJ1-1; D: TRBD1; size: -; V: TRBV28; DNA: TGTGCCAGCAGTGCGGCCGGGACAGAGAACACTGAAGCTTTCTTT; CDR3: CASSAAGTENTEAFF
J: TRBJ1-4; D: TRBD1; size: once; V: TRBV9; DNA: TGTGCCAGCAGCCTGGGACAGACAACTAATGAAAAACTGTTTTTT; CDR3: CASSLGQTTNEKLFF
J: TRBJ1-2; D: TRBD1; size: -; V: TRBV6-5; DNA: TGTGCCAGCAGTTCCGCTCAGGGGGCAGGTTATGGCTACACCTTC; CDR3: CASSSAQGAGYGYTF
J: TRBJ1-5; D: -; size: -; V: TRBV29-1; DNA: TGCAGCGTTGAAGATGTGGGGGCCCCTATTAATCAGCCCCAGCATTTT; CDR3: CSVEDVGAPINQPQHF
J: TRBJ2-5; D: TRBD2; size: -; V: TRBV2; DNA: TGTGCCAGCAGTCCCCCTAGCGGGACGGGGGAGACCCAGTACTTC; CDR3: CASSPPSGTGETQYF
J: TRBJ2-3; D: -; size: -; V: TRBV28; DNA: TGTGCCAGCAGTTGGAAGGGGCCAGATACGCAGTATTTT; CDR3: CASSWKGPDTQYF
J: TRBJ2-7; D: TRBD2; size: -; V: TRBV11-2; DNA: TGTGCCAGCAGCCGGCCCGGGACTAGCAGCTACGAGCAGTACTTC; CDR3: CASSRPGTSSYEQYF
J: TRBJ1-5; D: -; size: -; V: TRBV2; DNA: TGTGCCAGCAGTTCAGATTATAGCAATCAGCCCCAGCATTTT; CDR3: CASSSDYSNQPQHF
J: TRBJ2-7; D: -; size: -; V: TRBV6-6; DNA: TGTGCCAGCAGTTACTCATCAGGGTCCCCCTACGAGCAGTACTTC; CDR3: CASSYSSGSPYEQYF
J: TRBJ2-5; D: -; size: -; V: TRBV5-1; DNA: TGCGCCAGCAGCGCTGGCACGCAAGAGACCCAGTACTTC; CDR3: CASSAGTQETQYF
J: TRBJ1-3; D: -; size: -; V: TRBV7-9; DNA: TGTGCCAGCGGAGTTTTCTCTGGAAACACCATATATTTT; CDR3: CASGVFSGNTIYF
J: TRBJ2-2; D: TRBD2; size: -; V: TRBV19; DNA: TGTGCCAGTAAGCGGGGGCGTCGGTACACCGGGGAGCTGTTTTTT; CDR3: CASKRGRRYTGELFF
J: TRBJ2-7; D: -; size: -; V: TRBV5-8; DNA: TGTGCCAGCAGCGTTCCTACAGGGCCCCAGGCCTACGAGCAGTACTTC; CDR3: CASSVPTGPQAYEQYF
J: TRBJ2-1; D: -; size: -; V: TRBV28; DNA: TGTGCCAGCACTCCTTCCCGGGACTCCCCCCGTGAGTTCTTC; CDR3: CASTPSRDSPREFF
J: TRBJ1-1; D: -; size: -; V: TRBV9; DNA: TGTGCCAGCAGCGCCTCCGGGACCCGAGGGGGTAGGACTGAAGCTTTCTTT; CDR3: CASSASGTRGGRTEAFF
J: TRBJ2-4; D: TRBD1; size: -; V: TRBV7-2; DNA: TGTGCCAGCAGCCTACAGGGGCCTCGGGTTCAAGGACTTCAGTACTTC; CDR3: CASSLQGPRVQGLQYF
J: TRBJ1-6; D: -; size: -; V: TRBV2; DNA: TGTGCCAGCAGTGAATTCCAAATTTCTCAGGTGAATAATTCACCCCTCCACTTT; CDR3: CASSEFQISQVNNSPLHF
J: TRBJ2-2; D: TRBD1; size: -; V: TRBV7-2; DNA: TGTGCCAGCAGCTTAGCGGTCCGATTGCAGGGGGCCACCGGGGAGCTGTTTTTT; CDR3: CASSLAVRLQGATGELFF
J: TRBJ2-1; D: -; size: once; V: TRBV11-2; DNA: TGTGCCAGCAGCCCCGACAGACACAATGAGCAGTTCTTC; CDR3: CASSPDRHNEQFF
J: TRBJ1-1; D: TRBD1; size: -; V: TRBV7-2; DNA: TGTGCCAGCAGCTTAGTTCCCGGACAGGGGCGGGAGACTGAAGCTTTCTTT; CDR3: CASSLVPGQGRETEAFF
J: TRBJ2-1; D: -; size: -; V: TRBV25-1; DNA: TGTGCCAGCAGTGAAGGGGGCAGGCGGAATGAGCAGTTCTTC; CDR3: CASSEGGRRNEQFF
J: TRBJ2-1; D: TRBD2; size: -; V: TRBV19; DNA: TGTGCCAGTAGTATACTAGCGGGAGTAGGCAATGAGCAGTTCTTC; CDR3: CASSILAGVGNEQFF
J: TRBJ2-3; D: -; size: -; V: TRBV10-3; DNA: TGTGCCATCAGTGAGGGGCAGGCTAGCACAGATACGCAGTATTTT; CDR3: CAISEGQASTDTQYF
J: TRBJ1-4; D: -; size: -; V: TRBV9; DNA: TGTGCCAGCAGCTTAGGGGCTCAAAATGAAAAACTGTTTTTT; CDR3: CASSLGAQNEKLFF
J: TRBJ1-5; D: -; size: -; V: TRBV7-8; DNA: TGTGCCAGCAGCTTAGGGCCGGCTGGAGGGTGGAAGGGCAATCAGCCCCAGCATTTT; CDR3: CASSLGPAGGWKGNQPQHF
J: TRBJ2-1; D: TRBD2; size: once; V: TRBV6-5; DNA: TGTGCCAGCTTGAGAGGACTAGATGCCCATGAGCAGTTCTTC; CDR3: CASLRGLDAHEQFF
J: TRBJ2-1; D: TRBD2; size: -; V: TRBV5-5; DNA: TGTGCCAGCAGCTCCGGGACTAGCGGGGGGCGTACCTCCTACAATGAGCAGTTCTTC; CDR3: CASSSGTSGGRTSYNEQFF
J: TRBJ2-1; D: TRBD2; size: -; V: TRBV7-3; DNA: TGTGCCAGCAGCTTAAGGGGCGGGAGGGCCAACGATGAGCAGTTCTTC; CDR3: CASSLRGGRANDEQFF
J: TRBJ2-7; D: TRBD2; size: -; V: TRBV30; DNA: TGTGCCTGGACCCCGGGAGGGCGTCTAGCCTCCGAGCAGTACTTC; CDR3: CAWTPGGRLASEQYF
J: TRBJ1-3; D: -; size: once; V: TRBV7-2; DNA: TGTGCCAGCAGCTTAGACGGAGTCTACTCTGGAAACACCATATATTTT; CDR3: CASSLDGVYSGNTIYF
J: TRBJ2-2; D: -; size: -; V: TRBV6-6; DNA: TGTGCCAGCAGCCCACACACAGGGTTTGTCTCCGGGGAGCTGTTTTTT; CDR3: CASSPHTGFVSGELFF